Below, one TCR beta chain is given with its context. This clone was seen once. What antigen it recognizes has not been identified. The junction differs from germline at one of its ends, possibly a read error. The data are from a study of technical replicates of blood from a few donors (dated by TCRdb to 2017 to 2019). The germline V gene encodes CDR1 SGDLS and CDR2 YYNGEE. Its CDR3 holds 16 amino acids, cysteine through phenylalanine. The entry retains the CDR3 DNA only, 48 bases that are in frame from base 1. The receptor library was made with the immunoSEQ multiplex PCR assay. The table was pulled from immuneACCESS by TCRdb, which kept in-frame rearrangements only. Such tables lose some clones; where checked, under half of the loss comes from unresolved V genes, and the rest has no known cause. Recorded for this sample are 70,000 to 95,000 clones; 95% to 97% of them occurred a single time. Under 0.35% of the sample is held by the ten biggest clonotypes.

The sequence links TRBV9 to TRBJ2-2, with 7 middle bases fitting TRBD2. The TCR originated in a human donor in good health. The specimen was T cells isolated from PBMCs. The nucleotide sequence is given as TGTGCCAGCAACGTAGGCCTAGCGGCTTACACCGGGGAGCTGTTTTTT. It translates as CASNVGLAAYTGELFF.